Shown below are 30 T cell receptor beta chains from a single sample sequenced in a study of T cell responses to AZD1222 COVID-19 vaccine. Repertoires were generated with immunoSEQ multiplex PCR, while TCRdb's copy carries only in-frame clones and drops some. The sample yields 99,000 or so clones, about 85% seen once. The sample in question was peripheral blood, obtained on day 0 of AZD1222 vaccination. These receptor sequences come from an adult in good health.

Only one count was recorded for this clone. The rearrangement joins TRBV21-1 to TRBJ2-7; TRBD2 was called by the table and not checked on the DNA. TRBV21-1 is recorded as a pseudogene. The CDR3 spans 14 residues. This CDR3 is CASSKERLAGEQYV. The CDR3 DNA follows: TGTGCCAGCAGCAAAGAACGACTAGCGGGCGAGCAGTACGTC.

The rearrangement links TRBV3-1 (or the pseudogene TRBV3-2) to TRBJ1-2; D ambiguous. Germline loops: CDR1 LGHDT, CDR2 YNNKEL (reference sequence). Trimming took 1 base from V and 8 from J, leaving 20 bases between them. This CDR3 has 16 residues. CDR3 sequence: CASSQAARSPRLGYTF. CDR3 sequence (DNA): TGTGCCAGCAGCCAAGCGGCCCGGTCCCCTCGGTTAGGCTACACCTTC.

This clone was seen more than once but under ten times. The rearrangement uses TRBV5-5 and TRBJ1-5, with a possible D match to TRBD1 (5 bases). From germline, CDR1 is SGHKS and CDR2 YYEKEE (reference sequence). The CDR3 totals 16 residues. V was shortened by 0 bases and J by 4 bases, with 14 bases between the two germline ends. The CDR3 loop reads CASSLGGTLGNQPQHF. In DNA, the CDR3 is TGTGCCAGCAGCTTGGGGGGGACCTTGGGGAATCAGCCCCAGCATTTT.

CDR3 protein: CASSLEGSLNTEAFF. DNA of the CDR3: TGTGCCAGCAGCTTAGAGGGGTCCTTAAACACTGAAGCTTTCTTT. The chain employs TRBV7-2 and TRBJ1-1, with D perhaps matching TRBD1 (5 bases). The V end lost 1 base, the J end lost 2 bases, and 11 bases lay between the germline ends. Germline loops: CDR1 SGHTA, CDR2 FQGNSA. CDR3 length: 15 residues.

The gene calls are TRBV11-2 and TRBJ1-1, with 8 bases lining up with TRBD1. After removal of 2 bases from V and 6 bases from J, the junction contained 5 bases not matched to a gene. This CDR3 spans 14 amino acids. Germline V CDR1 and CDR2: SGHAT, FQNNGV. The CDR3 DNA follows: TGTGCCAGCAGCTTAAGGACAGGGCCTTCTGAAGCTTTCTTT. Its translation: CASSLRTGPSEAFF.

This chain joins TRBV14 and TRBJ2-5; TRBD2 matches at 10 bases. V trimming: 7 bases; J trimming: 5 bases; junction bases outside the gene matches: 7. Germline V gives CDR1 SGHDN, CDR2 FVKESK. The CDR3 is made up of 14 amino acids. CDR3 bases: TGTGCCAGCAACACAGCGGGGGGGGCGGAGACCCAGTACTTC. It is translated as CASNTAGGAETQYF.

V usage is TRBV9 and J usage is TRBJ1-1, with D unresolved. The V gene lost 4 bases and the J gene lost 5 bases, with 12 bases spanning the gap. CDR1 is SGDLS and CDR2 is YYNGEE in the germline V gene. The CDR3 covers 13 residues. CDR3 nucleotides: TGTGCCAGCAGCTTCACGGGGAGGACTGAAGCTTTCTTT. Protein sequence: CASSFTGRTEAFF.

The CDR3 DNA reads as TGCAGCGTAGACAGGGTGGGGAACACTGAAGCTTTCTTT. It codes for CSVDRVGNTEAFF. The chain uses TRBV29-1 and TRBJ1-1; TRBD1 agrees at 7 bases. Trimming took 6 bases from V and 1 from J; bases not matched to a gene: 5. Per the germline V gene, CDR1 is SQVTM and CDR2 is ANQGSEA. The CDR3 length is 13 residues.

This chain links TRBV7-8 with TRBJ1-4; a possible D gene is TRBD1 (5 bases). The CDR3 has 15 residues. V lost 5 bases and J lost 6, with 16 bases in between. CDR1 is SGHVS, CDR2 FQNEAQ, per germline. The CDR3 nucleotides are TGTGCCAGCAGCGACCAGGGCGCCCAGCATGAAAAACTGTTTTTT. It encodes CASSDQGAQHEKLFF.

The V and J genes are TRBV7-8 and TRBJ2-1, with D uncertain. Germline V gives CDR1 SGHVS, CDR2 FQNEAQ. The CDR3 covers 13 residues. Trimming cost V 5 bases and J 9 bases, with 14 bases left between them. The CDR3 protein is CASSLKLRREQFF. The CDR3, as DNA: TGTGCCAGCAGCCTGAAACTAAGGCGTGAGCAGTTCTTC.

The chain's CDR3 is CASSQGVAAQYV. The CDR3 DNA follows: TGTGCCAGCAGCCAGGGGGTAGCAGCTCAGTACGTC. V gene TRBV11-3 combines with J gene TRBJ2-7, with TRBD1 identical over 7 bases. The V and J ends lost 5 bases and 10 bases, in that order; junction bases with no gene match: 8. The CDR3 loop spans 12 amino acids. Germline CDR1 is SGHNT and CDR2 is YENEEA.

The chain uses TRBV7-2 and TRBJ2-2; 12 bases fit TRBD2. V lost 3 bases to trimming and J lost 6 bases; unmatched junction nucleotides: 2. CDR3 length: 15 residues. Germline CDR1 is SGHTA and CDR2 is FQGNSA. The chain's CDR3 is CASSLASGGAGELFF. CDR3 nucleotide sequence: TGTGCCAGCAGCTTGGCTAGCGGGGGGGCCGGGGAGCTGTTTTTT. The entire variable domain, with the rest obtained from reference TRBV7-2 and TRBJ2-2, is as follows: GAGVSQSPSNKVTEKGKDVELRCDPISGHTALYWYRQSLGQGLEFLIYFQGNSAPDKSGLPSDRFSAERTGGSVSTLTIQRTQQEDSAVYLCASSLASGGAGELFFGEGSRLTVL.

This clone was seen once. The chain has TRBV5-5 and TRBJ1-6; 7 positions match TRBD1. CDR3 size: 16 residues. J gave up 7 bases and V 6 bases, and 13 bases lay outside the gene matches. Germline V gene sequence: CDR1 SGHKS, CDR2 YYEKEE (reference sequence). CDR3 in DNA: TGTGCCAGCAACGCGGGGACAGCGGCCCTCAATTCACCCCTCCACTTT. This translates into CASNAGTAALNSPLHF.

The CDR3 nucleotides are TGTGCCAGCGGGCTCCCTGAGTATTTT. Its protein product is CASGLPEYF. The chain uses TRBV9 and TRBJ2-3; no clear D. The CDR3 runs to 9 residues. V was cut by 7 bases and J by 13 bases, with 10 bases left in between. Germline V gene data show CDR1 as SGDLS and CDR2 as YYNGEE. The full variable domain, rest sourced from reference TRBV9 and TRBJ2-3, is DSGVTQTPKHLITATGQRVTLRCSPRSGDLSVYWYQQSLDQGLQFLIQYYNGEERAKGNILERFSAQQFPDLHSELNLSSLELGDSALYFCASGLPEYFGPGTRLTVL.

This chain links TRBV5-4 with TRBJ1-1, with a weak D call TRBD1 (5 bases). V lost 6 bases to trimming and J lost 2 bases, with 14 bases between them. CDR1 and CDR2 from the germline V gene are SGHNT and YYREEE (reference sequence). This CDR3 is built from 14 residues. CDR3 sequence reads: CASTPGVENTEAFF. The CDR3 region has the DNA TGTGCCAGCACCCCGGGGGTGGAAAACACTGAAGCTTTCTTT.

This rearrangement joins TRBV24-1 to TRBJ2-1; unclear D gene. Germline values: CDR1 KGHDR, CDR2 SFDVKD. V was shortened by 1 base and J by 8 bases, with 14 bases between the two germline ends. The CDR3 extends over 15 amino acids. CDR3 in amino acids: CATSDFGAGWDEQFF. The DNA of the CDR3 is TGTGCCACCAGTGATTTCGGCGCAGGCTGGGATGAGCAGTTCTTC.

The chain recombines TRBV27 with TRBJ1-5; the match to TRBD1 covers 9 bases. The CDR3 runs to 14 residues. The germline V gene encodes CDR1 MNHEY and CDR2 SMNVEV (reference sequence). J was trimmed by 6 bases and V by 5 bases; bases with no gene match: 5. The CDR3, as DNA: TGTGCCAGCAGTACGGACAGGGGCTTTCAGCCCCAGCATTTT. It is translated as CASSTDRGFQPQHF.

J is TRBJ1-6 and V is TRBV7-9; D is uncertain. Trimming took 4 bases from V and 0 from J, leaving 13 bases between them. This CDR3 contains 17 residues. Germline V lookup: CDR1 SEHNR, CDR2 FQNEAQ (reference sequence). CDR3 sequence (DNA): TGTGCCAGCAGCTCAGGCGCAGTTAGCTCCTATAATTCACCCCTCCACTTT. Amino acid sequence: CASSSGAVSSYNSPLHF.

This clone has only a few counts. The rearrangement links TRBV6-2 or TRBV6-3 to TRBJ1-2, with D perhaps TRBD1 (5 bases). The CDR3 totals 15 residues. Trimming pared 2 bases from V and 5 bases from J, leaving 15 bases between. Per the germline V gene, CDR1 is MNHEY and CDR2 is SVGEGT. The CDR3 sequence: CASSYPMLRAYGYTF. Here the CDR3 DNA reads TGTGCCAGCAGTTACCCCATGCTCAGGGCGTATGGCTACACCTTC.

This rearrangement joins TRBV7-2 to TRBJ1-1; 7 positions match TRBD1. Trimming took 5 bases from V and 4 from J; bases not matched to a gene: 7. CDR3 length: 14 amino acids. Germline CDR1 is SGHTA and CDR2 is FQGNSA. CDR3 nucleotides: TGTGCCAGCAGCGCCTCAGGGGGGAGCACTGAAGCTTTCTTT. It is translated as CASSASGGSTEAFF.

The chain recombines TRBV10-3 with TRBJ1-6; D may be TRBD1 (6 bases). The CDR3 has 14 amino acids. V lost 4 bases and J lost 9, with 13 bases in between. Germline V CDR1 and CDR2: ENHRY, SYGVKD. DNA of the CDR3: TGTGCCATCAGTGGCACAGGGATCGGTTCACCCCTCCACTTT. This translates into CAISGTGIGSPLHF.

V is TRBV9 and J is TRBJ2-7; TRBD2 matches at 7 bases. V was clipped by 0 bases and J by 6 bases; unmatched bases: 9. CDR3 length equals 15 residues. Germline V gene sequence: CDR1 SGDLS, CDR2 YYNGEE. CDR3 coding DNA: TGTGCCAGCAGCGTAGGGGAGGGTGGGGAGTCCGAGCAGTACTTC. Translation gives CASSVGEGGESEQYF.

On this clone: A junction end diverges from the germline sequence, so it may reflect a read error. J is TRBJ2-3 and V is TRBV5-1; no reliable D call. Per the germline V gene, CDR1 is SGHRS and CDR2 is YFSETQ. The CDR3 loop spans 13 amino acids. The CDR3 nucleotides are TGTGCCAGCAGCTTGGTAGTCACAGATACGCAGTATTTT. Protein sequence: CASSLVVTDTQYF.

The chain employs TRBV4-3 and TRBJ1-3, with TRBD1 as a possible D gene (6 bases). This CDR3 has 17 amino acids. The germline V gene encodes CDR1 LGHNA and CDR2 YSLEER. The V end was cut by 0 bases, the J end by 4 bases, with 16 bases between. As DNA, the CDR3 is TGCGCCAGCAGCCAAGATTATAGGGGGTATACGGGAAACACCATATATTTT. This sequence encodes CASSQDYRGYTGNTIYF.

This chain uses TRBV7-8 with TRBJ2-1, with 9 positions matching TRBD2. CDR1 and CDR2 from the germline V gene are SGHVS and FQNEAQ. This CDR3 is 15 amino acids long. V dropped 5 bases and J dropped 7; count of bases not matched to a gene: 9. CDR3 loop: CASSPGGTSLNEQFF. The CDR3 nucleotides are TGTGCCAGCAGCCCCGGGGGGACTAGCTTAAATGAGCAGTTCTTC.

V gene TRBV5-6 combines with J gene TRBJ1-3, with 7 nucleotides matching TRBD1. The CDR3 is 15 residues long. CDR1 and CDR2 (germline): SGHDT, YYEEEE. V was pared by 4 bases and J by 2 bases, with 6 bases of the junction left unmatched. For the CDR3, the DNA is TGTGCCAGCAGCCGAGGGGGCGACGCTGGAAACACCATATATTTT. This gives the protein CASSRGGDAGNTIYF.

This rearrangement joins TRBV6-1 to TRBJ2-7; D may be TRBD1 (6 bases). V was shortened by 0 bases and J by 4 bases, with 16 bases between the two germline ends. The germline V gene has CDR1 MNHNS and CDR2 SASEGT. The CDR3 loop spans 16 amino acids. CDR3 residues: CASSEAIKDSKYEQYF. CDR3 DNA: TGTGCCAGCAGTGAAGCGATTAAGGACAGTAAGTACGAGCAGTACTTC.

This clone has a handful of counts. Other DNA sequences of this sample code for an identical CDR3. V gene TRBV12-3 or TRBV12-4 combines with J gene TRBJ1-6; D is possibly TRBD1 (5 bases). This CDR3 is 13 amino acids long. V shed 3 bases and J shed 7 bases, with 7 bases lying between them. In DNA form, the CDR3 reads TGTGCCAGCAGTTTGGGGGGAAATTCACCCCTCCACTTT. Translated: CASSLGGNSPLHF.

CDR3 in amino acids: CAISETIQAPLHF. For the CDR3, the DNA is TGTGCCATCAGTGAGACCATCCAGGCACCCCTCCACTTT. The chain is built from TRBV10-3 and TRBJ1-6, with unresolved D. V shed 2 bases and J shed 11 bases, with 10 bases lying between them. This CDR3 comprises 13 residues. From germline, CDR1 is ENHRY and CDR2 SYGVKD.

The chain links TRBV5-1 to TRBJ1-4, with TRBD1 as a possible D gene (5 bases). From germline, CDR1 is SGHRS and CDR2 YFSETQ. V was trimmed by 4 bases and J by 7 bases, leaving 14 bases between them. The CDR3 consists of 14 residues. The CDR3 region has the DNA TGCGCCAGCAGCCCCGGGGCAGGCGCTGAAAAACTGTTTTTT. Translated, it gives CASSPGAGAEKLFF.